The present entry profiles one T cell receptor (beta chain) with its context. Its target is unknown. The data are from a study of cytotoxic CD8 clonotypes in ibrutinib-treated CLL. Overall study results and limits: A difference in sampling times existed between sustained-remission and progressing patients.

Produced via immunoSEQ multiplex PCR; TCRdb's table is partial and in-frame only. The sample holds more than 35,000 clones, roughly two thirds seen once. CDR3 size: 14 residues. With 3 bases removed from V and 4 bases from J, the gap between germline ends came to 9 bases. CDR1 and CDR2 from the germline V gene are SGHAT and FQNNGV. The sample in question was PBMCs, obtained at disease progression, from a patient treated with ibrutinib. The origin of this receptor is a human donor with chronic lymphocytic leukemia. The chain carries TRBV11-2 and TRBJ2-2; D ambiguous. The CDR3 bases are TGTGCCAGCAGCTTGGGATGGGGCACCGGGGAGCTGTTTTTT. It specifies CASSLGWGTGELFF. Variable domain in full (rest from reference TRBV11-2 and TRBJ2-2): EAGVAQSPRYKIIEKRQSVAFWCNPISGHATLYWYQQILGQGPKLLIQFQNNGVVDDSQLPKDRFSAERLKGVDSTLKIQPAKLEDSAVYLCASSLGWGTGELFFGEGSRLTVL.